What follows are 12 T cell receptor beta chains derived from one specimen sequenced in a study of OX40 agonist ivuxolimab in advanced cancers. The method was immunoSEQ multiplex PCR; TCRdb's version includes in-frame clones alone and lacks a portion of them. The profile shows tens of thousands of clones, roughly 88% of them singletons. Sample: CD4+ or CD8+ T cells sorted from blood, taken in a trial of the OX40 agonist ivuxolimab. The receptors were gathered from an adult with an advanced solid tumor such as melanoma, head and neck, liver or kidney cancer.

The chain carries TRBV5-1 and TRBJ2-5; D gene uncertain. CDR1 and CDR2 from the germline V gene are SGHRS and YFSETQ. CDR3 size: 13 residues. V was shortened by 2 bases and J by 5 bases, with 10 bases between the two germline ends. The CDR3 DNA sequence: TGCGCCAGCAGCTTCGGCAACAAGGAGACCCAGTACTTC. Translating gives CASSFGNKETQYF.

For this clone: Its ends do not fully match the called genes, so a read error is possible. The V gene is TRBV7-7, the J gene TRBJ2-1, with 9 bases fitting TRBD2. CDR3 length: 13 residues. In germline, CDR1 is SSHAT, CDR2 FNYEAQ (reference sequence). The CDR3 DNA is TGTGCTAGCAGCCCTAGCGGGACGGATGAGCAGTTCTTC. It yields the protein CASSPSGTDEQFF.

This rearrangement joins TRBV7-2 to TRBJ2-5, with a tentative D call TRBD1 (5 bases). Germline CDR1 is SGHTA and CDR2 is FQGNSA. Trimming cost V 2 bases and J 2 bases, with 6 bases left between them. The CDR3 sequence is 13 residues long. The CDR3 bases are TGTGCCAGCAGCTTACAGGGACAAGAGACCCAGTACTTC. Residues: CASSLQGQETQYF.

The chain combines TRBV19 with TRBJ1-4; TRBD1 might be the D (5 bases). This CDR3 has 11 amino acids. Germline V gene lookup returns CDR1 LNHDA and CDR2 SQIVND (reference sequence). V lost 8 bases, J lost 11 bases, and 12 bases lay in between. CDR3 region: CASLGGRKLFF. The CDR3 DNA is TGTGCCAGTTTGGGGGGACGGAAACTGTTTTTT.

The rearrangement uses TRBV5-1 and TRBJ2-7; D is unresolved. The germline V and J ends were trimmed by 5 bases and 0 bases, with 6 bases remaining between them. Germline V gene sequence: CDR1 SGHRS, CDR2 YFSETQ. The CDR3 runs to 12 residues. The CDR3 reads CASSRTSYEQYF. The CDR3 region has the DNA TGCGCCAGCAGTCGCACCTCCTACGAGCAGTACTTC. Combining the CDR3 with reference TRBV5-1 and TRBJ2-7 gives the whole variable domain KAGVTQTPRYLIKTRGQQVTLSCSPISGHRSVSWYQQTPGQGLQFLFEYFSETQRNKGNFPGRFSGRQFSNSRSEMNVSTLELGDSALYLCASSRTSYEQYFGPGTRLTVT.

The V call is TRBV2, the J call TRBJ2-7, with 9 nucleotides matching TRBD1. Germline CDR1 and CDR2: SNHLY and FYNNEI. J lost 6 bases, V lost 6 bases, and 9 bases had no gene match. This CDR3 comprises 14 residues. The CDR3 here is CASRVQGAGGEQYF. DNA for the CDR3: TGTGCCAGCAGAGTACAGGGGGCGGGTGGCGAGCAGTACTTC.

The J gene is TRBJ2-2, the V gene TRBV19, with no clear D. Trimming pared 7 bases from V and 1 base from J, leaving 10 bases between. Germline CDR1 is LNHDA and CDR2 is SQIVND (reference sequence). The CDR3 runs 14 residues. CDR3 in amino acids: CASTPSLNTGELFF. The CDR3 DNA is TGTGCCAGTACCCCAAGCTTGAACACCGGGGAGCTGTTTTTT. Based on the CDR3 plus reference TRBV19 and TRBJ2-2, the full variable domain is DGGITQSPKYLFRKEGQNVTLSCEQNLNHDAMYWYRQDPGQGLRLIYYSQIVNDFQKGDIAEGYSVSREKKESFPLTVTSAQKNPTAFYLCASTPSLNTGELFFGEGSRLTVL.

In this sample, this clone turned up once. J is TRBJ2-5 and V is TRBV27; D is possibly TRBD2 (7 bases). Trimming took off 6 bases at V and 4 bases at J, with 15 bases between the two ends. The CDR3 extends over 14 amino acids. In germline, CDR1 is MNHEY, CDR2 SMNVEV (reference sequence). For the CDR3, the DNA is TGTGCCAGCAGGGATGGCGGGGGCGGAGAGACCCAGTACTTC. This translates into CASRDGGGGETQYF.

With respect to this clone: Other nucleotide sequences from this sample produce the same CDR3. J is TRBJ1-1 and V is TRBV6-5, with TRBD1 as a possible D gene (5 bases). The CDR3 contains 14 residues. Per the germline V gene, CDR1 is MNHEY and CDR2 is SVGAGI. V lost 4 bases to trimming and J lost 1 base, with 10 bases between them. The CDR3 sequence is CASSSRTGNTEAFF. CDR3 sequence (DNA): TGTGCCAGCAGTTCGCGAACAGGGAACACTGAAGCTTTCTTT.

The rearrangement links TRBV7-2 to TRBJ1-4; D remains ambiguous. The CDR3 is 13 amino acids. CDR1 is SGHTA and CDR2 is FQGNSA in the germline V gene. Deletions cut 5 bases from V and 8 bases from J, with 12 bases between. Here the CDR3 reads CASSTGSREKLFF. CDR3 sequence (DNA): TGTGCCAGCAGCACCGGGAGCCGAGAAAAACTGTTTTTT.

The chain has TRBV5-5 and TRBJ2-1; no clear D gene. Germline values: CDR1 SGHKS, CDR2 YYEKEE (reference sequence). Trimming stripped 3 bases from V and 8 bases from J, with 12 bases between. CDR3 length: 13 amino acids. The CDR3 protein is CASSYRSRDEQFF. The CDR3 nucleotides read TGTGCCAGCAGCTACCGAAGCAGAGATGAGCAGTTCTTC.

The chain combines TRBV25-1 with TRBJ1-2, with D uncertain. The CDR3 is made up of 12 amino acids. Germline assignment: CDR1 MGHDK and CDR2 SYGVNS. V was pared by 1 base and J by 1 base, with 1 base between. CDR3 nucleotide sequence: TGTGCCAGCAGTGAATTTAACTATGGCTACACCTTC. Translating gives CASSEFNYGYTF.